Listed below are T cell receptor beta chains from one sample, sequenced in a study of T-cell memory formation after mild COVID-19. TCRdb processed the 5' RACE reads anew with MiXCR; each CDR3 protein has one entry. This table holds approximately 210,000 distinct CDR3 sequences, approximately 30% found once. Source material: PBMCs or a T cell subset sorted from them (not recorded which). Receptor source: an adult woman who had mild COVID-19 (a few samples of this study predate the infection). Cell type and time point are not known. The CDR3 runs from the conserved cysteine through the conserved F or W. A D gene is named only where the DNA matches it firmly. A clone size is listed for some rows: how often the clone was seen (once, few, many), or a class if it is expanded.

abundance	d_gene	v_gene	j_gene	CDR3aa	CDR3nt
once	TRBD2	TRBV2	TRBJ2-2	CASSREAGGTGELFF	TGTGCCAGCAGTCGAGAAGCGGGGGGGACCGGGGAGCTGTTTTTT
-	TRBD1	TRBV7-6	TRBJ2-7	CASSLGDRGYEQYF	TGTGCCAGCAGCTTAGGGGACAGGGGCTACGAGCAGTACTTC
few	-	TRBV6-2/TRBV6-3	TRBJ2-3	CASSLTSPHTDTQYF	TGTGCCAGCAGTTTGACGAGCCCTCACACAGATACGCAGTATTTT
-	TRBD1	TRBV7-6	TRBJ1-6	CASSPRGRGDSPLHF	TGTGCCAGCAGCCCCAGGGGGCGCGGGGATTCACCCCTCCACTTT
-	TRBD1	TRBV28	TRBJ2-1	CASSLGGTGGVEQFF	TGTGCCAGCAGCTTAGGAGGGACAGGGGGAGTCGAGCAGTTCTTC
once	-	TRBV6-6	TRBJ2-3	CASSRQASIGTDTQYF	TGTGCCAGCAGCCGTCAAGCAAGCATAGGCACAGATACGCAGTATTTT
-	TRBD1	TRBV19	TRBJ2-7	CASAHGQGKYEQYF	TGTGCCAGTGCCCACGGACAGGGGAAATACGAGCAGTACTTC
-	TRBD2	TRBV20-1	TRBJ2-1	CSAPGTRGYNEQFF	TGCAGTGCTCCCGGGACTAGGGGCTACAATGAGCAGTTCTTC
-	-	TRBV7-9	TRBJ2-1	CASSLGNPGEQFF	TGTGCCAGCAGCTTAGGGAACCCCGGTGAGCAGTTCTTC
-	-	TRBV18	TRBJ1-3	CASSPPGTRSGNTIYF	TGTGCCAGCTCACCACCGGGAACCCGCTCTGGAAACACCATATATTTT
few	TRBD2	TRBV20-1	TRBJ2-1	CSAAPGLAGGPFF	TGCAGTGCAGCCCCCGGACTAGCGGGAGGGCCTTTCTTC
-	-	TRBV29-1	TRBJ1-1	CSVDGERDTEAFF	TGCAGCGTTGACGGGGAAAGGGACACTGAAGCTTTCTTT
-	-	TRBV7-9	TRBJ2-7	CASSSPSSSYEQYF	TGTGCCAGCAGCTCCCCTTCAAGCTCCTACGAGCAGTACTTC
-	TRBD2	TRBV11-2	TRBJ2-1	CASSFIPPSGRALVSYNEQFF	TGTGCCAGCAGCTTTATTCCTCCCAGCGGGAGGGCTCTTGTATCCTACAATGAGCAGTTCTTC
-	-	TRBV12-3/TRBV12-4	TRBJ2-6	CASSNRQFSGANVLTF	TGTGCCAGCAGCAATAGACAGTTCTCTGGGGCCAACGTCCTGACTTTC
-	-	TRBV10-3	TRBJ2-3	CATTGAVGTDTQYF	TGTGCCACCACGGGGGCGGTGGGCACAGATACGCAGTATTTT
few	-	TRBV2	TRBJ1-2	CASSAQVDYGYTF	TGTGCCAGCAGTGCTCAGGTTGACTATGGCTACACCTTC
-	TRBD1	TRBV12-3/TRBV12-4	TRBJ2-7	CASLKGQGSYEQYF	TGTGCCAGCTTAAAGGGACAGGGATCCTACGAGCAGTACTTC
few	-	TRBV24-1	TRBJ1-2	CATSDGGGYTF	TGTGCCACCAGTGATGGGGGGGGCTACACCTTC
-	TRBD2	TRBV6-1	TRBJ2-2	CASSWYISGLAAEGELFF	TGTGCCAGCAGTTGGTATATTTCGGGACTAGCGGCCGAGGGGGAGCTGTTTTTT
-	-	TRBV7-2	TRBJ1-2	CASSLGLAIAGYTF	TGTGCCAGCAGCTTAGGGTTGGCAATCGCTGGCTACACCTTC
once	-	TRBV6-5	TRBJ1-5	CASSPRGGQPQHF	TGTGCCAGCAGTCCTAGGGGAGGACAGCCCCAGCATTTT
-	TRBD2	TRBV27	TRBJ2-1	CASRLAGAPNEQFF	TGTGCCAGCAGACTAGCGGGAGCTCCCAATGAGCAGTTCTTC